A single sample is the source of the 19 T cell receptor beta chains below, sequenced in a study of vaccination effects on CD4 cells after COVID-19. Ahead of sequencing, the ViraFEST assay grew antigen-specific CD4+ T cells using viral peptide pools. It was after more than 8 days of culture that CD4+ T cells were isolated. The infection with SARS-CoV-2 (confirmed by PCR) occurred in this person between March and December 2020. All participants had two doses of either the BNT162b2 or mRNA-1273 vaccine. No antigen has been assigned to these receptors. Sequencing was performed with immunoSEQ multiplex PCR; in TCRdb, only in-frame clones are kept and a portion is missing. The profile shows approximately 16,000 clones, approximately 83% of them singletons. Sequenced material: CD4+ T cells from PBMCs cultured with HCoV-NL63 spike peptides, taken after COVID-19 vaccination. The receptors were gathered from a human donor who had a prior SARS-CoV-2 infection.

The rearrangement links TRBV7-3 to TRBJ2-7; no clear D gene. V was shortened by 3 bases and J by 3 bases, with 9 bases between the two germline ends. Germline assignment: CDR1 SGHTA and CDR2 FQGTGA. CDR3 length: 13 amino acids. Written as DNA, the CDR3 is TGTGCCAGCAGCTTTGGTCCTAACTACGAGCAGTACTTC. Its protein is CASSFGPNYEQYF.

The CDR3 DNA reads TGCGCCAGCAGCTTGGGTGGGTCGGGGGGCAGAGCTTTCTTT. Translating it yields CASSLGGSGGRAFF. J is TRBJ1-1 and V is TRBV5-1, with D possibly TRBD1 on 6 matching bases. V was pared by 0 bases and J by 10 bases, with 16 bases between. Germline V CDR1 and CDR2: SGHRS, YFSETQ. CDR3 length equals 14 residues.

The rearrangement uses TRBV6-5 and TRBJ1-4; D not resolved. The CDR3 loop spans 16 amino acids. CDR1 and CDR2 (germline): MNHEY, SVGAGI. V was clipped by 2 bases and J by 8 bases, with 18 bases between them. CDR3 nucleotide sequence: TGTGCCAGCAGTTACGGTCCGCCGACCGATGGGGAAAAACTGTTTTTT. It encodes CASSYGPPTDGEKLFF.

The V call is TRBV3-1 (or the pseudogene TRBV3-2), the J call TRBJ1-2; possibly TRBD1 for D (6 bases). The ends were cut back, 1 base at V and 7 bases at J, with 13 bases in the middle. Germline-derived CDR1 and CDR2 are LGHDT and YNNKEL (reference sequence). The CDR3 runs 14 residues. The chain's CDR3 is CASSQVGGAVGYTF. The CDR3 DNA sequence: TGTGCCAGCAGCCAAGTCGGGGGGGCTGTTGGCTACACCTTC.

In this sample, this clone turned up a few times. The V and J genes are TRBV24-1 and TRBJ1-1; unclear D gene. Trimming took off 3 bases at V and 0 bases at J, with 16 bases between the two ends. Germline V gene data show CDR1 as KGHDR and CDR2 as SFDVKD. The CDR3 length is 17 residues. CDR3 DNA: TGTGCCACCAGTGATAATGCGGTCTGCCGATTGAACACTGAAGCTTTCTTT. Translating it yields CATSDNAVCRLNTEAFF.

This clone turned up a few times. V and J are TRBV2 and TRBJ1-1; 7 bases agree with TRBD1. In germline, CDR1 is SNHLY, CDR2 FYNNEI. This CDR3 is 13 amino acids long. V dropped 7 bases and J dropped 1; count of bases not matched to a gene: 3. In DNA, the CDR3 is TGTGCCAGCAAGGGACAGTGGAACACTGAAGCTTTCTTT. Protein: CASKGQWNTEAFF.

The chain couples TRBV5-5 to TRBJ2-3; 13 nucleotides align to TRBD2. J was trimmed by 3 bases and V by 3 bases; bases with no gene match: 4. Germline CDR1 and CDR2: SGHKS and YYEKEE (reference sequence). This CDR3 spans 16 amino acids. The CDR3 nucleotides are TGTGCCAGCAGCTACCTACTAGCGGGGGGGACAGATACGCAGTATTTT. It codes for CASSYLLAGGTDTQYF.

V usage is TRBV21-1 and J usage is TRBJ2-1. TRBV21-1 counts as a pseudogene. The CDR3 contains 20 residues. In nucleotides, the CDR3 is TGTGCCAGCAGTAACAAAACCATGTCCCATAGGAACCCAAAACCGGATGAGCAGTTCTTC. It translates to CASSNKTMSHRNPKPDEQFF.

This chain connects TRBV27 to TRBJ2-7; 9 bases are a match to TRBD2. CDR1 MNHEY and CDR2 SMNVEV come from the germline V gene (reference sequence). With 6 bases clipped from V and 7 bases from J, the junction kept 13 bases outside the gene matches. This CDR3 contains 15 residues. The CDR3 region has the DNA TGTGCCAGCAGGAACCTAGCGGGGATGTTGTGGGAGCAGTACTTC. It translates to CASRNLAGMLWEQYF.

The chain combines TRBV2 with TRBJ2-1; D unclear. CDR1 and CDR2 (germline): SNHLY, FYNNEI. CDR3 length equals 14 residues. V gave up 6 bases and J gave up 10 bases, with 19 bases separating them. The DNA for the CDR3 is TGTGCCAGCAGCTCGATAATTCGGTCTGAGGAGCAGTTCTTC. This codes for CASSSIIRSEEQFF.

The V and J genes are TRBV19 and TRBJ2-1; D gene ambiguous. V was trimmed by 1 base and J by 5 bases, leaving 9 bases between them. This CDR3 contains 14 residues. CDR1 and CDR2 from the germline V gene are LNHDA and SQIVND (reference sequence). The DNA for the CDR3 is TGTGCCAGTAGTATAGTACGTTCTAACAATGAGCAGTTCTTC. Translated: CASSIVRSNNEQFF.

V gene TRBV5-6 combines with J gene TRBJ2-2; 9 bases align to TRBD1. CDR3 length: 16 residues. The J segment lost 6 bases and the V segment lost 6 bases, leaving 12 bases of the junction unmatched. Germline values: CDR1 SGHDT, CDR2 YYEEEE. The chain's CDR3 is CASTRHAGQGPGELFF. Here the CDR3 DNA reads TGTGCCAGCACCCGGCATGCGGGACAGGGACCCGGGGAGCTGTTTTTT.

The chain links TRBV27 to TRBJ2-7, with D perhaps given as TRBD1 or TRBD2 (6 bases each). The germline V gene has CDR1 MNHEY and CDR2 SMNVEV (reference sequence). The CDR3 contains 15 residues. The V end lost 6 bases, the J end lost 4 bases, and 19 bases lay between the germline ends. CDR3 bases: TGTGCCAGCAGCCCGGGGGCCCGGTCCCTATACGAGCAGTACTTC. Translating it yields CASSPGARSLYEQYF.

This clone was seen a single time. This chain joins TRBV10-3 and TRBJ1-4, with 7 positions matching TRBD1. CDR1 and CDR2 from the germline V gene are ENHRY and SYGVKD. Trimming took 7 bases from V and 7 from J; bases not matched to a gene: 9. The CDR3 is 14 amino acids. CDR3 DNA: TGTGCCATCACCCAAGACAGGGAGTCTGAAAAACTGTTTTTT. As protein: CAITQDRESEKLFF.

The gene calls are TRBV19 and TRBJ1-4, with a possible D match to TRBD1 (6 bases). The CDR3 contains 14 residues. Trimming pared 6 bases from V and 4 bases from J, leaving 12 bases between. CDR1 is LNHDA, CDR2 SQIVND, per germline (reference sequence). CDR3 nucleotides: TGTGCCAGTAGGGACAGATCTAATAATGAAAAACTGTTTTTT. Its translation: CASRDRSNNEKLFF.

The V and J genes are TRBV4-1 and TRBJ2-1, with 8 positions matching TRBD2. Germline CDR1 MGHRA, CDR2 YSYEKL. The CDR3 is 16 amino acids. Trimming cost V 0 bases and J 5 bases; bases outside gene matches: 6. CDR3 protein: CASSQDGRGANNEQFF. DNA for the CDR3: TGCGCCAGCAGCCAAGACGGGCGGGGGGCCAACAATGAGCAGTTCTTC.

The rearrangement links TRBV6-5 to TRBJ1-2; D possibly corresponds to TRBD1 (5 bases). CDR3 length: 16 amino acids. Trimming removed 2 bases at V and 7 bases at J, with 20 bases between. Germline CDR1 reads MNHEY; CDR2 reads SVGAGI. The CDR3 bases are TGTGCCAGCAGTTACCTCTACAGGACCCAACATGGTGGCTACACCTTC. Its translation: CASSYLYRTQHGGYTF.

The chain combines TRBV24-1 with TRBJ2-2, with 10 bases that match TRBD1. The V segment lost 5 bases and the J segment 2 bases; nucleotides outside the gene matches: 1. The CDR3 is 15 residues long. Germline CDR1 and CDR2: KGHDR and SFDVKD. The CDR3 here is CATSGQGANTGELFF. As DNA, the CDR3 is TGTGCCACCAGTGGACAGGGGGCTAACACCGGGGAGCTGTTTTTT.

The chain joins TRBV5-1 to TRBJ2-2; D uncertain. The CDR3 has 13 residues. Germline V gene lookup returns CDR1 SGHRS and CDR2 YFSETQ. V gave up 2 bases and J gave up 3 bases, with 5 bases separating them. CDR3 sequence: CASSFLDTGELFF. In DNA, the CDR3 is TGCGCCAGCAGCTTTTTGGACACCGGGGAGCTGTTTTTT.